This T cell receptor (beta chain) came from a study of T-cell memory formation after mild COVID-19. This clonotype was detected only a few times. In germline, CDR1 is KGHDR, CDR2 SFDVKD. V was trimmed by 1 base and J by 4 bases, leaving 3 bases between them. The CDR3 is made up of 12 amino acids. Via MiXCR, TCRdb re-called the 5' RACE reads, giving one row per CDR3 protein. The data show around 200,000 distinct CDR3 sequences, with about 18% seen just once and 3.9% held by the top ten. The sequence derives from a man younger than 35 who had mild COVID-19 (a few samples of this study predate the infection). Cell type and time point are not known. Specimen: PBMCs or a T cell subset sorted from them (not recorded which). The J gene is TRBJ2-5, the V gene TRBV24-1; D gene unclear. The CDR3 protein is CATSDFAETQYF. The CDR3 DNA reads TGTGCCACCAGTGATTTCGCAGAGACCCAGTACTTC.